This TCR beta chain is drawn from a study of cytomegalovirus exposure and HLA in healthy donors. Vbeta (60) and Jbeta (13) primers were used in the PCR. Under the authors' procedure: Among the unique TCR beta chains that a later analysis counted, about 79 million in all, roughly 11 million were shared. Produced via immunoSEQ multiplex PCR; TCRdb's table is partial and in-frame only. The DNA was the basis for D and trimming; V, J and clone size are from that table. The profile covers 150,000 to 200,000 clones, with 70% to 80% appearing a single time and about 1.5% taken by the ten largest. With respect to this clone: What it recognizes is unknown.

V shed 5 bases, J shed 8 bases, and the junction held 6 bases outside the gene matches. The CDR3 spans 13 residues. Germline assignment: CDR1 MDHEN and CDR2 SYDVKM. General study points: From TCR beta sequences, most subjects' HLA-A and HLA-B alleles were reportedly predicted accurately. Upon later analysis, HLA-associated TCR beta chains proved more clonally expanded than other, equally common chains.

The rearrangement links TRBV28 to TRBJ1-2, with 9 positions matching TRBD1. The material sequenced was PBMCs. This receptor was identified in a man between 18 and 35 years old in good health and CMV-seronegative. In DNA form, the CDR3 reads TGTGCCAGCAGTGGGGACAGGGTCGGGGGCTACACCTTC. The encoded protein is CASSGDRVGGYTF.